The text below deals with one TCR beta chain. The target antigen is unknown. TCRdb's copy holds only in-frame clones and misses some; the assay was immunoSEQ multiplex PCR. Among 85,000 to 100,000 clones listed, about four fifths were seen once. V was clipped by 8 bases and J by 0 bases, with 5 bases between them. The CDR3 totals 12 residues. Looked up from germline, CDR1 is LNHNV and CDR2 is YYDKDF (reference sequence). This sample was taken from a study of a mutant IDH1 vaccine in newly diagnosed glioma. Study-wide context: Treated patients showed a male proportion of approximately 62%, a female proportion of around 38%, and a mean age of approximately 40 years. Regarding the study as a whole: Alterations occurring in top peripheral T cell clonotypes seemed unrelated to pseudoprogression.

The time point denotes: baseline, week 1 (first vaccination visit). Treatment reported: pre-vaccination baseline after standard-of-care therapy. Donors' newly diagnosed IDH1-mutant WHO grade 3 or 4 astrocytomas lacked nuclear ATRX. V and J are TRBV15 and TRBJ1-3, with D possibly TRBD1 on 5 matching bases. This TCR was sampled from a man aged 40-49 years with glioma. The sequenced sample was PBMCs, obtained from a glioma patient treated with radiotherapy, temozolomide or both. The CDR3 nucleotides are TGTGCCACCGGGGGCTCTGGAAACACCATATATTTT. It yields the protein CATGGSGNTIYF.